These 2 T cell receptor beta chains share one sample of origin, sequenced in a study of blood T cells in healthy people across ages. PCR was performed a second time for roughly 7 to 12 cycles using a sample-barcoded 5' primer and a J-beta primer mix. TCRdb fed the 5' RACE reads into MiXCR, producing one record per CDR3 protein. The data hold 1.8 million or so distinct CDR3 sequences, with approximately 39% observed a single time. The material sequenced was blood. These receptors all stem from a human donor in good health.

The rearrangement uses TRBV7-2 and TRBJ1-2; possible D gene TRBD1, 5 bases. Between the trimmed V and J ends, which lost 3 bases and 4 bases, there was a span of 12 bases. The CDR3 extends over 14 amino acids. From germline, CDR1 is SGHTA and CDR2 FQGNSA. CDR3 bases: TGTGCCAGCAGCTTGGGGGTTGGGGTCTATGGCTACACCTTC. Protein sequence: CASSLGVGVYGYTF.

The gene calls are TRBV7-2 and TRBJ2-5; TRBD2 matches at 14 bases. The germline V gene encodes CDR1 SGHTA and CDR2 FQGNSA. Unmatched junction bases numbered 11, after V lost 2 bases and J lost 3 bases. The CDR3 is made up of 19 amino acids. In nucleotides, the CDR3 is TGTGCCAGCAGCTTAACAACGACTAGCGGGGGGGGGTTTAAAGAGACCCAGTACTTC. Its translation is CASSLTTTSGGGFKETQYF.